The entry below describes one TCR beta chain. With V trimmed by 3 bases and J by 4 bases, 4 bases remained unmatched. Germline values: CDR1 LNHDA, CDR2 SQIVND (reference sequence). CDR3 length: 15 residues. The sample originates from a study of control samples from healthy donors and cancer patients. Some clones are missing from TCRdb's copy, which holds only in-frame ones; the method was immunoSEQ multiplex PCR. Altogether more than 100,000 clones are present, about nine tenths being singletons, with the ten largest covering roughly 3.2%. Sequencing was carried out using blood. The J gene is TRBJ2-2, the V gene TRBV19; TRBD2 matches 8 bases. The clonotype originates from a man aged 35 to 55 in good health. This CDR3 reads CASSISGVGTGELFF. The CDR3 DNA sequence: TGTGCCAGTAGTATTAGCGGGGTAGGCACCGGGGAGCTGTTTTTT.